A selection of T cell receptor beta chains follows, all from one sample in a study of identical twins. TCRdb reprocessed the 5' RACE reads with MiXCR, giving one entry per CDR3 protein. The sample lists more than 600,000 distinct CDR3 sequences; approximately 18% were seen once. These data also formed part of another study, on T cells expressing NK-cell markers.

The material sequenced was PBMCs. Receptors originate from a woman between 18 and 29 years old in good health. CDR3s include the opening cysteine and the closing phenylalanine or tryptophan. The D gene is left open where the match is weak. Clone size appears in some rows only: once, few, many, or a class for an expanded clone.

abundance: few; d_gene: TRBD2; v_gene: TRBV5-1; j_gene: TRBJ2-7; CDR3nt: TGCGCCAGCAGCTTGGGGGGACTAGCGGGTTATGAGCAGTACTTC; CDR3aa: CASSLGGLAGYEQYF
abundance: NA; d_gene: NA; v_gene: TRBV18; j_gene: TRBJ2-1; CDR3nt: TGTGCCAGCTCACCAGGGGTAGTGAATGAGCAGTTCTTC; CDR3aa: CASSPGVVNEQFF
abundance: NA; d_gene: NA; v_gene: TRBV7-2; j_gene: TRBJ2-3; CDR3nt: TGTGCCAGCAGCTTAGAACCGCGGGGAGGGCAGTATTTT; CDR3aa: CASSLEPRGGQYF
abundance: few; d_gene: TRBD1; v_gene: TRBV24-1; j_gene: TRBJ2-1; CDR3nt: TGTGCCACCAGTGACCGGAGGACAGGGATTTATGAGCAGTTCTTC; CDR3aa: CATSDRRTGIYEQFF
abundance: few; d_gene: NA; v_gene: TRBV5-1; j_gene: TRBJ2-7; CDR3nt: TGCGCCAGCAGGGAATGGTCCTACGAGCAGTACTTC; CDR3aa: CASREWSYEQYF
abundance: NA; d_gene: NA; v_gene: TRBV2; j_gene: TRBJ1-2; CDR3nt: TGTGCCAGCAGTGAAGTTGGCAGGGGCGAGGGCTACACCTTC; CDR3aa: CASSEVGRGEGYTF
abundance: many; d_gene: NA; v_gene: TRBV12-3/TRBV12-4; j_gene: TRBJ2-1; CDR3nt: TGTGCCAGCAGTTTAGCACAGGGTAGAAATGAGCAGTTCTTC; CDR3aa: CASSLAQGRNEQFF
abundance: few; d_gene: NA; v_gene: TRBV9; j_gene: TRBJ1-6; CDR3nt: TGTGCCAGCAGCGTAGACGGGATTCCCATTTCACCCCTCCACTTT; CDR3aa: CASSVDGIPISPLHF
abundance: few; d_gene: TRBD1; v_gene: TRBV29-1; j_gene: TRBJ2-1; CDR3nt: TGCAGCGCTACTCCGGGACAGGGGACTTTTGAGCAGTTCTTC; CDR3aa: CSATPGQGTFEQFF
abundance: NA; d_gene: TRBD1; v_gene: TRBV7-2; j_gene: TRBJ2-2; CDR3nt: TGTGCCAGCAGCCTAAGACAGGGGGCTGACACCGGGGAGCTGTTTTTT; CDR3aa: CASSLRQGADTGELFF
abundance: few; d_gene: NA; v_gene: TRBV20-1; j_gene: TRBJ2-3; CDR3nt: TGCAGTGCTAGAGACAACCCCAGGGGAGTGGGGAGAGATACGCAGTATTTT; CDR3aa: CSARDNPRGVGRDTQYF
abundance: many; d_gene: NA; v_gene: TRBV5-6; j_gene: TRBJ1-4; CDR3nt: TGTGCCAGCAGCCCCGAGGGGCGGTATGAAAAACTGTTTTTT; CDR3aa: CASSPEGRYEKLFF
abundance: few; d_gene: NA; v_gene: TRBV18; j_gene: TRBJ1-1; CDR3nt: TGTGCCAGCTCACCGCCAGCGAACACTGAAGCTTTCTTT; CDR3aa: CASSPPANTEAFF
abundance: few; d_gene: TRBD1; v_gene: TRBV5-1; j_gene: TRBJ2-7; CDR3nt: TGCGCCAGCAGCCAGATCGCCGGGACAGCTATAGCCTACGAGCAGTACTTC; CDR3aa: CASSQIAGTAIAYEQYF
abundance: NA; d_gene: NA; v_gene: TRBV7-2; j_gene: TRBJ2-7; CDR3nt: TGTGCCAGCGGGGACCCCTCCTACGAGCAGTACTTC; CDR3aa: CASGDPSYEQYF
abundance: NA; d_gene: NA; v_gene: TRBV6-5; j_gene: TRBJ2-2; CDR3nt: TGTGCCAGCAGTTACTCTCAGAGCTTCACCGGGGAGCTGTTTTTT; CDR3aa: CASSYSQSFTGELFF
abundance: few; d_gene: NA; v_gene: TRBV6-1; j_gene: TRBJ2-5; CDR3nt: TGTGCCAGCAGTGACCCCTCGATGGGCGGAGAGACCCAGTACTTC; CDR3aa: CASSDPSMGGETQYF
abundance: few; d_gene: NA; v_gene: TRBV29-1; j_gene: TRBJ2-7; CDR3nt: TGCAGCGTTGAACCCACCTCGGGGGAGCAGTACTTC; CDR3aa: CSVEPTSGEQYF
abundance: few; d_gene: NA; v_gene: TRBV6-5; j_gene: TRBJ2-1; CDR3nt: TGTGCCAGCAGGTTACAGGGGGAGGGTGAGCAGTTCTTC; CDR3aa: CASRLQGEGEQFF
abundance: NA; d_gene: NA; v_gene: TRBV29-1; j_gene: TRBJ2-3; CDR3nt: TGCAGCGTTGAAGGGGGCCTCATCGTAGATACGCAGTATTTT; CDR3aa: CSVEGGLIVDTQYF
abundance: many; d_gene: NA; v_gene: TRBV20-1; j_gene: TRBJ2-7; CDR3nt: TGCAGTGCTAGAGCCGCGGACTTAGGGCCCTACGAGCAGTACTTC; CDR3aa: CSARAADLGPYEQYF
abundance: NA; d_gene: NA; v_gene: TRBV20-1; j_gene: TRBJ1-1; CDR3nt: TGCAGTGCACCCGAAGGCGGTCCGAACACTGAAGCTTTCTTT; CDR3aa: CSAPEGGPNTEAFF
abundance: many; d_gene: NA; v_gene: TRBV6-5; j_gene: TRBJ1-1; CDR3nt: TGTGCCAGCAGTTGGGTTGGGCCGGCCGACACTGAAGCTTTCTTT; CDR3aa: CASSWVGPADTEAFF
abundance: many; d_gene: NA; v_gene: TRBV10-3; j_gene: TRBJ2-1; CDR3nt: TGTGCCATCACCGGGGACGCCCGGTACAATGAGCAGTTCTTC; CDR3aa: CAITGDARYNEQFF
abundance: NA; d_gene: NA; v_gene: TRBV27; j_gene: TRBJ2-2; CDR3nt: TGTGCCAGCAGTCCGGGAGTTGCTACCGGGGAGCTGTTTTTT; CDR3aa: CASSPGVATGELFF
abundance: few; d_gene: NA; v_gene: TRBV5-1; j_gene: TRBJ2-4; CDR3nt: TGCGCCAGCAGCTTGGGGCGCCCGGGGTTAGCCAAAAACATTCAGTACTTC; CDR3aa: CASSLGRPGLAKNIQYF
abundance: NA; d_gene: TRBD1; v_gene: TRBV11-2; j_gene: TRBJ2-1; CDR3nt: TGTGCCAGCAGCTCAACCGGGACAGGGATTGAGCAGTTCTTC; CDR3aa: CASSSTGTGIEQFF
abundance: NA; d_gene: NA; v_gene: TRBV20-1; j_gene: TRBJ1-5; CDR3nt: TGCAGTGCTCACCTAGGGTTTAGCAATCAGCCCCAGCATTTT; CDR3aa: CSAHLGFSNQPQHF
abundance: NA; d_gene: TRBD1; v_gene: TRBV29-1; j_gene: TRBJ2-6; CDR3nt: TGCAGCGTTGAAGTCCGGGACAGGGTCAACGTCCTGACTTTC; CDR3aa: CSVEVRDRVNVLTF
abundance: few; d_gene: NA; v_gene: TRBV20-1; j_gene: TRBJ1-4; CDR3nt: TGCAGTGCTAGGTGGCAGACTAATGAAAAACTGTTTTTT; CDR3aa: CSARWQTNEKLFF
abundance: NA; d_gene: TRBD1; v_gene: TRBV6-2/TRBV6-3; j_gene: TRBJ1-1; CDR3nt: TGTGCCAGCAGGAAAGGACAGGGGGCGAACACTGAAGCTTTCTTT; CDR3aa: CASRKGQGANTEAFF
abundance: few; d_gene: NA; v_gene: TRBV10-3; j_gene: TRBJ2-2; CDR3nt: TGTGCCATCAGGCGAGGGACGAACACCGGGGAGCTGTTTTTT; CDR3aa: CAIRRGTNTGELFF
abundance: few; d_gene: NA; v_gene: TRBV6-5; j_gene: TRBJ1-1; CDR3nt: TGTGCCAGCAGTTCCCTGGGGCCCCAGTCTAGGGCTTTCTTT; CDR3aa: CASSSLGPQSRAFF
abundance: NA; d_gene: NA; v_gene: TRBV7-9; j_gene: TRBJ1-1; CDR3nt: TGTGCCAGCAGCTTAGGGTGGGGAGGGGTCACTGAAGCTTTCTTT; CDR3aa: CASSLGWGGVTEAFF
abundance: NA; d_gene: NA; v_gene: TRBV20-1; j_gene: TRBJ2-1; CDR3nt: TGCAGGCCCCAGGCCGGACTGCGCTACAATGAGCAGTTCTTC; CDR3aa: CRPQAGLRYNEQFF
abundance: few; d_gene: NA; v_gene: TRBV12-3/TRBV12-4; j_gene: TRBJ1-2; CDR3nt: TGTGCCAGCAGGCAAAAGGACGTGAGCTACACCTTC; CDR3aa: CASRQKDVSYTF
abundance: NA; d_gene: NA; v_gene: TRBV5-6; j_gene: TRBJ2-7; CDR3nt: TGTGCCAGCAGCTTGGTAGGACTCTACAGGGAGTACTTC; CDR3aa: CASSLVGLYREYF
abundance: NA; d_gene: NA; v_gene: TRBV7-9; j_gene: TRBJ2-3; CDR3nt: TGTGCCAGCAGAGGGGGAAGGGGTACGCAGTATTTT; CDR3aa: CASRGGRGTQYF
abundance: NA; d_gene: NA; v_gene: TRBV11-2; j_gene: TRBJ2-7; CDR3nt: TGTGCCAGCAGCGCTCCGTTGAACGAGCAGTACTTC; CDR3aa: CASSAPLNEQYF
abundance: NA; d_gene: NA; v_gene: TRBV29-1; j_gene: TRBJ2-1; CDR3nt: TGCAGCGTACTTTTATTGGAGCTAAGCTCCTACAATGAGCAGTTCTTC; CDR3aa: CSVLLLELSSYNEQFF
abundance: NA; d_gene: NA; v_gene: TRBV15; j_gene: TRBJ1-1; CDR3nt: TGTGCCACCAGCAGAGGAGGGGACACTGAAGCTTTCTTT; CDR3aa: CATSRGGDTEAFF
abundance: many; d_gene: TRBD2; v_gene: TRBV29-1; j_gene: TRBJ2-3; CDR3nt: TGCAGCGTCGGGACTACCTCTCCAGATACGCAGTATTTT; CDR3aa: CSVGTTSPDTQYF
abundance: few; d_gene: NA; v_gene: TRBV5-5; j_gene: TRBJ2-3; CDR3nt: TGTGCCAGCAGTCGGAGCCCCGGGACCTCCTTATGGACAGATACGCAGTATTTT; CDR3aa: CASSRSPGTSLWTDTQYF
abundance: NA; d_gene: TRBD2; v_gene: TRBV7-9; j_gene: TRBJ2-1; CDR3nt: TGTGCCAGCAGTTATAGCGGGGGGCTGGTGGATGAGCAGTTCTTC; CDR3aa: CASSYSGGLVDEQFF
abundance: few; d_gene: NA; v_gene: TRBV10-3; j_gene: TRBJ2-1; CDR3nt: TGTGCCAGCCAGATATCCGGGGCCTACAATGAGCAGTTCTTC; CDR3aa: CASQISGAYNEQFF
abundance: few; d_gene: NA; v_gene: TRBV12-3/TRBV12-4; j_gene: TRBJ2-7; CDR3nt: TGTGCCAGCAGTCGCGACAGCCATACCTACGAGCAGTACTTC; CDR3aa: CASSRDSHTYEQYF
abundance: NA; d_gene: NA; v_gene: TRBV7-9; j_gene: TRBJ1-1; CDR3nt: TGTGCCAGCAGCTTAGGGTTCCGTCGAGTGAACACTGAAGCTTTCTTT; CDR3aa: CASSLGFRRVNTEAFF
abundance: NA; d_gene: NA; v_gene: TRBV6-2/TRBV6-3; j_gene: TRBJ2-7; CDR3nt: TGTGCCAGCAGTTCCCTTTCGGACGAGCAGTACTTC; CDR3aa: CASSSLSDEQYF
abundance: few; d_gene: NA; v_gene: TRBV7-7; j_gene: TRBJ2-2; CDR3nt: TGTGCTAGCAGGTCCCCGGGTGAGACCGGGGAGCTGTTTTTT; CDR3aa: CASRSPGETGELFF
abundance: NA; d_gene: NA; v_gene: TRBV18; j_gene: TRBJ1-1; CDR3nt: TGTGCCAGCTCAGGGGGGCTCGGCACTGAAGCTTTCTTT; CDR3aa: CASSGGLGTEAFF
abundance: NA; d_gene: NA; v_gene: TRBV7-2; j_gene: TRBJ2-3; CDR3nt: TGTGCCAGCAGCACCATGGGCCAAGGCACAGATACGCAGTATTTT; CDR3aa: CASSTMGQGTDTQYF
abundance: NA; d_gene: TRBD1; v_gene: TRBV14; j_gene: TRBJ2-7; CDR3nt: TGTGCCAGCAGCCAGAGAGGACAGGGGCCCTACTACGAGCAGTACTTC; CDR3aa: CASSQRGQGPYYEQYF
abundance: NA; d_gene: NA; v_gene: TRBV29-1; j_gene: TRBJ2-1; CDR3nt: TGCAGCGTTGCATCGCTATCCTACAATGAGCAGTTCTTC; CDR3aa: CSVASLSYNEQFF
abundance: NA; d_gene: NA; v_gene: TRBV4-3; j_gene: TRBJ2-7; CDR3nt: TGCGCCAGCAGCCCGAGACTAGAACGATCCTACGAGCAGTACTTC; CDR3aa: CASSPRLERSYEQYF